This T cell receptor (beta chain) was documented in a study of CD8 T cells in ankylosing spondylitis. Study results and limitations: About 8 highly homologous variants made up a TCR beta motif that seemed to typify ankylosing spondylitis blood. Significantly higher representation of disease-linked clones was reported for matched ankylosing spondylitis synovial fluid. In synovial fluid and blood from reactive arthritis, some motif variants were previously reported.

This clonotype appeared a few times. Its antigen is currently unknown. The ends were cut back, 5 bases at V and 6 bases at J, with 22 bases in the middle. CDR1 is SEHNR and CDR2 is FQNEAQ in the germline V gene (reference sequence). The CDR3 is 16 amino acids. Quantitative 5'-RACE with molecular barcodes was used to make the TCR beta libraries. In TCRdb, the 5' RACE reads were re-called with MiXCR into one record per CDR3 protein. The sample carries roughly 470,000 distinct CDR3 sequences, 25% to 30% recorded once. This chain uses TRBV7-9 with TRBJ1-1; D not certain. The TCR comes from a male donor with ankylosing spondylitis. The sample consisted of blood, either unsorted or a sorted T cell fraction (not recorded which). CDR3 nucleotide sequence: TGTGCCAGCAGCCCATTCCCCTTGACACCGCGGGCTGAAGCTTTCTTT. The encoded protein is CASSPFPLTPRAEAFF.